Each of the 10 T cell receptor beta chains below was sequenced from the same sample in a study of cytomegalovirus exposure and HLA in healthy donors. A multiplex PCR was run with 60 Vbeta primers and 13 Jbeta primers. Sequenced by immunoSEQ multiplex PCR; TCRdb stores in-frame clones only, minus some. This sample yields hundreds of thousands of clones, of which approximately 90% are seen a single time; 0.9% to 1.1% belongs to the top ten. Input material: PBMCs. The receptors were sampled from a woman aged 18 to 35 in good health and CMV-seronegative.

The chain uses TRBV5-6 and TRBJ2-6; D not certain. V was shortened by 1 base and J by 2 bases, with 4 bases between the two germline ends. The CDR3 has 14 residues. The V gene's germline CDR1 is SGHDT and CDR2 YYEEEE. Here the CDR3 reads CASSLTTGANVLTF. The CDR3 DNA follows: TGTGCCAGCAGCTTGACTACTGGGGCCAACGTCCTGACTTTC.

CDR3 coding DNA: TGTGCCATCAGTGAGCCCCCTAGCGGGGTCAACAATGAGCAGTTCTTC. It codes for CAISEPPSGVNNEQFF. V and J are TRBV10-3 and TRBJ2-1, with TRBD2 identical over 9 bases. The germline gives CDR1 ENHRY, CDR2 SYGVKD. CDR3 size: 16 residues. V was clipped by 2 bases and J by 5 bases; unmatched bases: 7.

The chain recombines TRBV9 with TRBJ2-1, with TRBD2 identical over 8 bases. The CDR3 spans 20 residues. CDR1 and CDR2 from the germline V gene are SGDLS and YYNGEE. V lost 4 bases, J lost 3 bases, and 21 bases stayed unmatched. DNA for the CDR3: TGTGCCAGCAGCTCCCAAGCGGGAGTCATAGGGAAGATAGGCTACAATGAGCAGTTCTTC. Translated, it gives CASSSQAGVIGKIGYNEQFF.

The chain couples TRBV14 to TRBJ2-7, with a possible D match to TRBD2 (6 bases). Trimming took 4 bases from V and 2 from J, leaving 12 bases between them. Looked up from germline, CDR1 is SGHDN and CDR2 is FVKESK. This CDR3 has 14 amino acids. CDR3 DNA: TGTGCCAGCAGCCTTTCCGGGGAGGCCTACGAGCAGTACTTC. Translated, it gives CASSLSGEAYEQYF. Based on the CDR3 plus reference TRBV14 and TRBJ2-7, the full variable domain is EAGVTQFPSHSVIEKGQTVTLRCDPISGHDNLYWYRRVMGKEIKFLLHFVKESKQDESGMPNNRFLAERTGGTYSTLKVQPAELEDSGVYFCASSLSGEAYEQYFGPGTRLTVT.

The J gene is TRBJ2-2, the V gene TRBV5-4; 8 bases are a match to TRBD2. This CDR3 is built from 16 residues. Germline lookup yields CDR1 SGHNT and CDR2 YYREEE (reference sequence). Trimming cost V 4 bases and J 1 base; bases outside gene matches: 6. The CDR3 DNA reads TGTGCCAGCAGCCCGGGGGGGACGGAGAACACCGGGGAGCTGTTTTTT. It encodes CASSPGGTENTGELFF.

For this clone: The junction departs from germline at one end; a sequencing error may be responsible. In DNA form, the CDR3 reads TGCGCCAGCAGCCAAGGGGCGGGGGGCTATGTCTACACCTTC. Protein: CASSQGAGGYVYTF. The genes are TRBV4-3 and TRBJ1-2; D is perhaps TRBD1 (6 bases). CDR1 and CDR2 (germline): LGHNA, YSLEER. The CDR3 covers 14 residues.

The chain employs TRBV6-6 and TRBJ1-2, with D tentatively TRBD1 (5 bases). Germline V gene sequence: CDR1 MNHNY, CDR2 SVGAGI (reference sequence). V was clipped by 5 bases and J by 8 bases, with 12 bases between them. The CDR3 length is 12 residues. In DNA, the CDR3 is TGTGCCAGCAGTGTGGGACTAGGCGGCTACACCTTC. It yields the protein CASSVGLGGYTF.

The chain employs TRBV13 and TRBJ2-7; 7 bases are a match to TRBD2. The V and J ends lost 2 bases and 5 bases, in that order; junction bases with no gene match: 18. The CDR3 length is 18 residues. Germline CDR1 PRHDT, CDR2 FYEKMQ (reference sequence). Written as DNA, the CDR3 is TGTGCCAGCAGCTTAAGGACTTGGGAGACTAGCTTTTCCCACGAGCAGTACTTC. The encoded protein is CASSLRTWETSFSHEQYF. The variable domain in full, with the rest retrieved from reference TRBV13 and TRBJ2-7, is AAGVIQSPRHLIKEKRETATLKCYPIPRHDTVYWYQQGPGQDPQFLISFYEKMQSDKGSIPDRFSAQQFSDYHSELNMSSLELGDSALYFCASSLRTWETSFSHEQYFGPGTRLTVT.

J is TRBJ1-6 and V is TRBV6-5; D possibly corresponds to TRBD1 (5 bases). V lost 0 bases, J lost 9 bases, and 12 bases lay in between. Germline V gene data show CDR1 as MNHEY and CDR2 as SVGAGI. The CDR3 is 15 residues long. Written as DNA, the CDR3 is TGTGCCAGCAGTTACTCTCCAGGGTGGGGTTCACCCCTCCACTTT. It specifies CASSYSPGWGSPLHF.

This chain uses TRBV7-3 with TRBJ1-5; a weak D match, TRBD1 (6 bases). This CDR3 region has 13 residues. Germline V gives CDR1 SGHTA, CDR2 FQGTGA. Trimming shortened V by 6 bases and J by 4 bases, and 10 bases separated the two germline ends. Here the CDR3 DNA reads TGTGCCAGCAGTCTGGACAGTAATCAGCCCCAGCATTTT. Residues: CASSLDSNQPQHF.